This TCR beta chain was obtained from a study of blood T cell repertoires in COVID-19 (TCRdb year 2020). A note on the overall study: Samples covering the acute and convalescent phases of COVID-19 were provided by collaborators in the United States, Italy and Spain. The prospective study material was composed of cDNA or gDNA derived from T cells, B-cell-depleted T cells, or PBMCs. Subjects who had been exposed to COVID-19, were actively infected with it, or had recovered from it provided the deeply sampled blood TCRbeta repertoires that made up the dataset. A freely available public database, intended as a resource for researchers studying the immune response to SARS-CoV-2, is where the repertoires were released. Samples came from the ongoing ImmuneRACE study (first 160 participants) plus 1,254 subjects from 6 global collaborators. The sample metadata nearly always contained a de-identified subject ID, COVID-19 status, age in years and sex. Where available, HLA class I and class II types were obtained from metadata supplied by the sample provider rather than from assay-based typing.

Taken from cysteine to phenylalanine, the CDR3 has 16 residues. Just CDR3 DNA is preserved here, 48 bases in frame from base 1. The germline V gene (reference sequence) yields MNHNY for CDR1 and SVGAGI for CDR2. Trimming removed 5 bases from V and 0 bases from J; the gene matches leave 3 bases unexplained. The immunoSEQ Assay, a bias-controlled multiplex PCR, was used to amplify TCRbeta CDR3 regions from genomic DNA. Processing in the source paper ran as follows. Within the assay, amplification of reference gene primers was used to estimate how many nucleated cells each sample contained. To quantify the absolute abundance of each unique TCRbeta CDR3 rearrangement, sequence reads were collapsed and filtered. Productive Simpson clonality was computed per sample as the square root of Simpson's diversity index over productive rearrangements. As stored in TCRdb, this immuneACCESS dataset retains in-frame rearrangements with V and J assigned. A fraction of the clones does not appear; measured against another copy, unresolved V genes explain less than half of the discrepancy, and the remainder lacks a known reason. V and J calls and clone size are those listed in that table; D and trimming were worked out from the DNA. The sample profile shows 45,000 to 70,000 clones; around 81% of them were found once. The top ten clones comprise roughly 6.9% of the sample.

The collaborating institutions used their own protocols to collect whole blood in K2EDTA tubes. Collaborator samples were shipped for TCRbeta analysis as frozen whole blood, isolated PBMCs, or DNA extracted from either sample type. To note about this clone: Its antigen specificity is not known. No qualities accompany the bases; no much larger clone lies one base away.

The investigation overall reported the following: Clinical and demographic metadata were provided uncurated, with the amount varying by source and participant.

The rearranged chain carries TRBV6-6 and TRBJ1-5; TRBD1 agrees with 11 junctional bases. Sequences were obtained from peripheral blood. The source is a man in his 60s with acute or convalescent COVID-19. The DNA reads TGTGCCAGCAGTAAGGGGACAGGGGGTAGCAATCAGCCCCAGCATTTT. Its translation reads: CASSKGTGGSNQPQHF.